The TCR beta chain described here comes from a study of T cell responses to AZD1222 COVID-19 vaccine (dated by TCRdb to the early 2020s). General notes on the study: A total of approximately 240 trial participants underwent TCR sequencing, of whom roughly 210 had received two doses of AZD1222 and about 25 had received two doses of the MenACWY control vaccine. Trial participants were enrolled into age subgroups of 18-55, 56-69 and 70-plus years, which contained approximately 150, 28 and 58 TCR-sequenced participants, respectively.

Overall results and qualifications from the work: Vaccine-associated CD4 TCRs spanned the whole spike protein, with dominant responses in regions 160-218 and 743-854. Because no samples from the day 14 peak response were available, repertoires could be characterized only after the peak T cell response. Participants were mostly white British, with more females than males. The authors suggested clonal diversity may have been underestimated. Reportedly, close to half of the unique spike-specific TCRs recognized epitopes lying outside the regions that are mutated in the B.1.351 and B.1.1.7 variants. The 56-69-year group was small, and its depth increase did not reach significance, likely because of low power. Spike-specific TCR breadth and depth rose significantly after two AZD1222 doses compared with day 0 and with MenACWY recipients. Conclusions about previously exposed vaccinees are limited, since just 5 or 6 AZD1222 recipients were seropositive for SARS-CoV-2 at baseline.

Turning to this clone: This receptor's antigen is unknown. Base qualities are not at hand, and no much larger clone is one base apart.

The CDR3 regions of human TCRbeta chains were subjected to immunosequencing. Turning to the authors' computational methods: TCRs in the repertoires were compared against a reference library of SARS-CoV-2-specific TCRs that had been generated with the MIRA antigen-specificity platform. Breadth was defined as the fraction of unique TCRs that were SARS-CoV-2-associated, and depth was defined as the fraction of total T cells that were SARS-CoV-2-associated. Using the MIRA data, each spike-specific TCR was mapped to the spike region that the TCR reacts to and placed in a CD4 or CD8 class. Log10-transformed breadth and depth values were compared by one-way ANOVA with Sidak's multiple comparisons tests. TCRdb's version of the immuneACCESS table is confined to in-frame rearrangements and falls short of the full clone set. An unresolved V gene accounts for under half of the shortfall where checked; the remainder is of unknown origin. The V and J calls and clone size were taken over from that table, and D and trimming were inferred from the DNA. This sample lists fewer than 200,000 clones; around nine tenths were detected once. Approximately 10% of the sample rests with the top ten.

This sample's time point label indicates: about 28 days (+/-7) after the second vaccine dose. AZD1222 recipients with second doses at about 4 weeks or about 12 weeks were pooled, because spike-specific TCR depth and breadth did not differ between schedules. The vaccinee samples were drawn from two UK trials, COV001 and COV002, one of which was a single-blind randomized controlled phase 2/3 trial testing AZD1222 (ChAdOx1 nCoV-19) in healthy adults. For TCRbeta chain sequencing, PBMC samples were collected from trial participants at day 0 and at day 28 after the second dose. The specimen was peripheral blood, collected 28 days after the second AZD1222 dose. This receptor was obtained from an adult who received the AZD1222 COVID-19 vaccine.

This receptor carries the CDR3 CASSPGTSGYNEQFF. The nucleotides read TGCGCCAGCAGCCCCGGGACTAGCGGTTACAATGAGCAGTTCTTC. This receptor chain uses TRBV5-1 and TRBJ2-1, with TRBD2 identical over 11 junction bases. Measured from the cysteine to the phenylalanine, the CDR3 is 15 residues long. The CDR3 DNA has 45 bases and is translated from base 1. V is pruned by 4 bases and J by 4 bases, leaving 4 bases of the junction without a gene match. CDR1 and CDR2 (SGHRS, YFSETQ) derive from the germline V gene.